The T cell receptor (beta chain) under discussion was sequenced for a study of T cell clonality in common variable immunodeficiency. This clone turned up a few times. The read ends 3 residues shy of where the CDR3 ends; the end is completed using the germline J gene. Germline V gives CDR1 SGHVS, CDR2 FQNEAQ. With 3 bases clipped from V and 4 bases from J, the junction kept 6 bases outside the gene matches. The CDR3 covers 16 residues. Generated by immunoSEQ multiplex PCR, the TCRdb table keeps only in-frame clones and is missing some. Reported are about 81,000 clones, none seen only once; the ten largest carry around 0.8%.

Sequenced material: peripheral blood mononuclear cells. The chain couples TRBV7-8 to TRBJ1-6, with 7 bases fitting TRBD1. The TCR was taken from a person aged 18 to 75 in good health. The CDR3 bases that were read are TGTGCCAGCAGCTTCGGACAGGTCCTATATAATTCACCC. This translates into CASSFGQVLYNSP. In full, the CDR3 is CASSFGQVLYNSPLHF. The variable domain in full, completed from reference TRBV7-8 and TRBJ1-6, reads GAGVSQSPRYKVAKRGQDVALRCDPISGHVSLFWYQQALGQGPEFLTYFQNEAQLDKSGLPSDRFFAERPEGSVSTLKIQRTQQEDSAVYLCASSFGQVLYNSPLHFGNGTRLTVT.